The clone carrying this T cell receptor (beta chain) was seen a handful of times. The target antigen is unknown. Generated by immunoSEQ multiplex PCR, the TCRdb table keeps only in-frame clones and is missing some. The sample carries under 600,000 clones, 90% to 97% recorded once. These data belong to a study of shared clonotypes between healthy human individuals. Study findings and constraints: Deeper or shallower sequencing was expected to change how clonotypes are shared among donors.

The receptor was isolated from a woman younger than 45 in good health. The specimen sequenced was naive CD4+ T cells sorted from blood. Subset defined: CD45RA+ positively selected.

The CDR3 here is CASSLDRDRFLSNQPQHF. As DNA, the CDR3 is TGTGCCAGCAGCCTCGACAGGGACCGATTCCTTAGCAATCAGCCCCAGCATTTT. The V call is TRBV9, the J call TRBJ1-5; TRBD1 agrees at 7 bases. The V gene end was trimmed by 4 bases and the J gene end by 0 bases; junction bases not matched to a gene: 13. The CDR3 totals 18 residues. Germline CDR1 SGDLS, CDR2 YYNGEE.